This T cell receptor beta chain was documented in a study of shared clonotypes between healthy human individuals. Study-level findings and limits: With few donors, the genetic and exposure-history diversity represented was limited. Sampling covered nothing but blood. Tissue TCR repertoires likely differ from those found in blood.

Germline CDR1 is SNHLY and CDR2 is FYNNEI. Deletions cut 4 bases from V and 3 bases from J, with 9 bases between. CDR3 length: 13 residues. Every donor was a Caucasian adult from Nashville, Tennessee. The authors split each subset's genomic DNA evenly across several immunoSEQ plates. Profiling relied on immunoSEQ multiplex PCR, and the TCRdb table lists in-frame clones only, not all of them. This sample has a few million clones; more than 80% occur once, and the top ten carry 0.39%. A word on this clone: Its antigen is currently unknown.

The chain has TRBV2 and TRBJ2-5; perhaps TRBD1 as D (5 bases). The sequence was obtained from a man between 18 and 35 years old in good health. Some clones in this sample may be carry-over from other donors' samples. Sequenced: naive CD4+ T cells from PBMCs. Regarding subset: CD45RA+ positively selected. The CDR3 spells CASSARREETQYF. CDR3 DNA sequence: TGTGCCAGCAGTGCGCGCAGGGAAGAGACCCAGTACTTC. Complete variable domain (other parts from reference TRBV2 and TRBJ2-5): EPEVTQTPSHQVTQMGQEVILRCVPISNHLYFYWYRQILGQKVEFLVSFYNNEISEKSEIFDDQFSVERPDGSNFTLKIRSTKLEDSAMYFCASSARREETQYFGPGTRLLVL.